This T cell receptor (beta chain) was identified in a study of blood T cell repertoires in COVID-19. The trim removed 3 bases at V and 7 bases at J, leaving 10 bases unmatched. Per germline, CDR1 SGHNT and CDR2 YYREEE (reference sequence). The CDR3 is 16 amino acids. Only in-frame clones appear in the TCRdb table, and some are missing; sequencing was by immunoSEQ multiplex PCR. The table shows 100,000 or so clones, with around nine tenths occurring only once. The source of this sequence is a man in his 70s with acute or convalescent COVID-19. This sequence joins TRBV5-4 and TRBJ2-1; 10 bases line up with TRBD2. Material: peripheral blood. The CDR3 DNA is TGTGCCAGCAGCTGGCGTCTAGCGGGAGAACTAAATGAGCAGTTCTTC. This gives the protein CASSWRLAGELNEQFF.